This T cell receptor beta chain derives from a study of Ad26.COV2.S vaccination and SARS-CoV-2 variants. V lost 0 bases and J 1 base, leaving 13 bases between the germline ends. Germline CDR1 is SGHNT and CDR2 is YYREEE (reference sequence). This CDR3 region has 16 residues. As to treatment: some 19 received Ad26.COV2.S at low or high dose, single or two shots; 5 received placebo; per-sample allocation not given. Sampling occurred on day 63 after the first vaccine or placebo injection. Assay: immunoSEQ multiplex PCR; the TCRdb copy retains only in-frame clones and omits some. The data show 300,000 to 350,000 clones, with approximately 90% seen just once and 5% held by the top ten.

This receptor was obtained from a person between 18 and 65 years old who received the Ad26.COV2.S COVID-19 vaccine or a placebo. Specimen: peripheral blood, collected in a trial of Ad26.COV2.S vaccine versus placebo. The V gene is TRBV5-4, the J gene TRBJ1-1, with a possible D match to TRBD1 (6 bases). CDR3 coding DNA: TGTGCCAGCAGCTTGGCGGCAGGGGAGGCGAACACTGAAGCTTTCTTT. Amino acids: CASSLAAGEANTEAFF.